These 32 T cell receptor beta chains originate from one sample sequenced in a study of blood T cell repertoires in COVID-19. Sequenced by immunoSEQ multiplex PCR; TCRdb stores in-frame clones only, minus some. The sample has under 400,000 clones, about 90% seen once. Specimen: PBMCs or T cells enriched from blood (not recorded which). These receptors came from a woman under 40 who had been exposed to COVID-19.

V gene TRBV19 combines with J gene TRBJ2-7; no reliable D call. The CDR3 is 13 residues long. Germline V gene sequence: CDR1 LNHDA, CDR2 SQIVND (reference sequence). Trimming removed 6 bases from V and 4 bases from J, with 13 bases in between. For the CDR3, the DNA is TGTGCCAGTAGATCTGCGGTCCGGTACGAGCAGTACTTC. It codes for CASRSAVRYEQYF.

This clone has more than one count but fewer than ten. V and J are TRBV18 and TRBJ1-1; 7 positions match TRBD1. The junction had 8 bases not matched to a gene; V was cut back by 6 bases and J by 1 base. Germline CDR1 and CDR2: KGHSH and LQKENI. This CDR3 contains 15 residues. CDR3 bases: TGTGCCAGCTCCCCCCATACAGGGGAGAACACTGAAGCTTTCTTT. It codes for CASSPHTGENTEAFF.

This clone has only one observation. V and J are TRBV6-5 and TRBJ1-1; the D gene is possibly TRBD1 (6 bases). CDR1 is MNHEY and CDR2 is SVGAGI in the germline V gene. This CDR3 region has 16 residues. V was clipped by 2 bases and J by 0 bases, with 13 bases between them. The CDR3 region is CASSYGGHILNTEAFF. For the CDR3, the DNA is TGTGCCAGCAGTTACGGGGGACATATCTTGAACACTGAAGCTTTCTTT.

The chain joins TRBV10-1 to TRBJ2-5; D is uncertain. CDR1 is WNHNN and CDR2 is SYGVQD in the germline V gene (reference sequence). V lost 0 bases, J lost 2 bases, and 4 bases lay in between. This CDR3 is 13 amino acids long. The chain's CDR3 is CASSESRQETQYF. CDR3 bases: TGCGCCAGCAGTGAGTCGCGGCAAGAGACCCAGTACTTC.

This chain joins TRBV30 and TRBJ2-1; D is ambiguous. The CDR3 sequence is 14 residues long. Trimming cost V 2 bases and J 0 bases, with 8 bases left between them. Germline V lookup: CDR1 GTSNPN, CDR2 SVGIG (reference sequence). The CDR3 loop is CAWSLSDSYNEQFF. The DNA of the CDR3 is TGTGCCTGGAGTTTGTCAGACTCCTACAATGAGCAGTTCTTC.

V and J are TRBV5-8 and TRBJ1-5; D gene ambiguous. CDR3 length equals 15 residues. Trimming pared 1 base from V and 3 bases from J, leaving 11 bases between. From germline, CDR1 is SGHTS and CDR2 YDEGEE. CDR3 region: CASSLFGGFNQPQHF. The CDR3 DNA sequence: TGTGCCAGCAGCTTGTTCGGAGGATTCAATCAGCCCCAGCATTTT.

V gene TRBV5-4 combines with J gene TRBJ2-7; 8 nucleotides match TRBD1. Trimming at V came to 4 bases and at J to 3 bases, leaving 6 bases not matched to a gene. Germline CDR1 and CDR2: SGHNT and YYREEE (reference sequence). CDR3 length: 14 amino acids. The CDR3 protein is CASSERTGNYEQYF. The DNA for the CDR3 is TGTGCCAGCAGCGAACGGACAGGGAACTACGAGCAGTACTTC.

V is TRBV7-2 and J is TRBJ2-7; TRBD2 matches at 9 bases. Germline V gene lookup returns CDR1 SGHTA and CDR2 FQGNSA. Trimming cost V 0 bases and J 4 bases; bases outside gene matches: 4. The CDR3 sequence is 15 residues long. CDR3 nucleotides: TGTGCCAGCAGCTTAGCGTCTAGCGGGGAATACGAGCAGTACTTC. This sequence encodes CASSLASSGEYEQYF.

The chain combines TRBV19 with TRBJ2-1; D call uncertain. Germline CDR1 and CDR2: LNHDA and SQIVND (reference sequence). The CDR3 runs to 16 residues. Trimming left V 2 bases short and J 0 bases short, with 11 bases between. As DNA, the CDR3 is TGTGCCAGTAGTATATGGAGTAGCTTCTCCTACAATGAGCAGTTCTTC. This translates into CASSIWSSFSYNEQFF. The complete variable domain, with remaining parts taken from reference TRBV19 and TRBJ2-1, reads DGGITQSPKYLFRKEGQNVTLSCEQNLNHDAMYWYRQDPGQGLRLIYYSQIVNDFQKGDIAEGYSVSREKKESFPLTVTSAQKNPTAFYLCASSIWSSFSYNEQFFGPGTRLTVL.

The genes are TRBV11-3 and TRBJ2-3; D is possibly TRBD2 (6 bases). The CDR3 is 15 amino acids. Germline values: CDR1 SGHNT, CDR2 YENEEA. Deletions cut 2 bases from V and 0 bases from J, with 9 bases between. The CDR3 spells CASSLRRGSTDTQYF. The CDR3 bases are TGTGCCAGCAGCTTAAGGCGGGGAAGCACAGATACGCAGTATTTT.

The CDR3 is CASSFGQMASGNTIYF. Here the CDR3 DNA reads TGTGCCAGCAGCTTTGGACAGATGGCCTCTGGAAACACCATATATTTT. The V gene is TRBV5-6, the J gene TRBJ1-3; perhaps TRBD1 as D (6 bases). V was clipped by 2 bases and J by 0 bases, with 12 bases between them. The CDR3 sequence is 16 residues long. The germline CDR1 and CDR2 sequences are SGHDT and YYEEEE.

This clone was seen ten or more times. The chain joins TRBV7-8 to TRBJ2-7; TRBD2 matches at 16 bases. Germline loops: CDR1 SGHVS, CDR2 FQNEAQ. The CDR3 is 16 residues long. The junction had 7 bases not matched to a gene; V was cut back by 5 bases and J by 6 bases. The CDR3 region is CASSPGTSGREGEQYF. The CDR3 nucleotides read TGTGCCAGCAGCCCCGGGACTAGCGGGAGGGAGGGCGAGCAGTACTTC.

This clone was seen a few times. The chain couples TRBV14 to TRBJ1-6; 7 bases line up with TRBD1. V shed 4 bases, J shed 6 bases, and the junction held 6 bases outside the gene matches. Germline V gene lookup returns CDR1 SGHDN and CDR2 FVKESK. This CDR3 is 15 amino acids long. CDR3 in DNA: TGTGCCAGCAGCCGTCGGGACAGCTTTAATTCACCCCTCCACTTT. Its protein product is CASSRRDSFNSPLHF.

The CDR3 region is CASSYGIVRETQYF. CDR3 coding DNA: TGTGCCAGCAGTTACGGCATAGTCAGGGAGACCCAGTACTTC. The chain couples TRBV6-2 or TRBV6-3 to TRBJ2-5, with unresolved D. V was clipped by 2 bases and J by 5 bases, with 12 bases between them. Germline V gene lookup returns CDR1 MNHEY and CDR2 SVGEGT. There are 14 residues in the CDR3.

For the CDR3, the DNA is TGCGCCAGCAGTCCCGCGACGGGGGGCGGCCAAGAGACCCAGTACTTC. Protein sequence: CASSPATGGGQETQYF. The chain has TRBV5-1 and TRBJ2-5, with a weak D call TRBD2 (7 bases). In germline, CDR1 is SGHRS, CDR2 YFSETQ. The V gene lost 5 bases and the J gene lost 1 base, with 18 bases spanning the gap. The CDR3 sequence is 16 residues long.

CDR3 nucleotide sequence: TGCGCCAGCAGCCGGGAAGCGGTAACCTACAATGAGCAGTTCTTC. This encodes CASSREAVTYNEQFF. The chain links TRBV5-1 to TRBJ2-1; a weak D match, TRBD2 (5 bases). Trimming removed 4 bases at V and 2 bases at J, with 13 bases between. Germline CDR1 and CDR2: SGHRS and YFSETQ. The CDR3 runs 15 residues.

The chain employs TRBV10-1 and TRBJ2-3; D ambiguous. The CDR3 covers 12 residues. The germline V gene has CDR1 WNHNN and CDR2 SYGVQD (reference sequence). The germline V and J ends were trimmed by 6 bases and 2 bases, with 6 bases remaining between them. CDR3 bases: TGCGCCAGCAGCCCCAACACAGATACGCAGTATTTT. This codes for CASSPNTDTQYF.

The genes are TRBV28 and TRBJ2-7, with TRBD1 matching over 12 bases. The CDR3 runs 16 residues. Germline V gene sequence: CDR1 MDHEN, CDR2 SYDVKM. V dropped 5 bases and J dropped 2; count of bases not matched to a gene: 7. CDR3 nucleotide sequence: TGTGCCAGCAGTACCCCGGGACAGGGGGCTCCCTACGAGCAGTACTTC. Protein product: CASSTPGQGAPYEQYF.

CDR3 region: CASSFLMTSGDNEQFF. Written as DNA, the CDR3 is TGTGCCAGCAGTTTCCTAATGACTAGCGGGGACAATGAGCAGTTCTTC. The V gene is TRBV27, the J gene TRBJ2-1; TRBD2 matches at 11 bases. The CDR3 is 16 amino acids. CDR1 is MNHEY, CDR2 SMNVEV, per germline (reference sequence). V was clipped by 3 bases and J by 5 bases; unmatched bases: 6.

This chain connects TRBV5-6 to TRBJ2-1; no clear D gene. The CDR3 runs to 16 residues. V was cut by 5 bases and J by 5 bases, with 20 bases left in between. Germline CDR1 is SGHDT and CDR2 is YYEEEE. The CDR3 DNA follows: TGTGCCAGCAGTTCTTATTACGGAGCTTGGAACAATGAGCAGTTCTTC. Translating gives CASSSYYGAWNNEQFF.

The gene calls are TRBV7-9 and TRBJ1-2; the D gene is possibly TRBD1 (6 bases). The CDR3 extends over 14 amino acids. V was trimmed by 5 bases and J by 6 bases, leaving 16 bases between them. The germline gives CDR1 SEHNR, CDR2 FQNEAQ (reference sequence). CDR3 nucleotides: TGTGCCAGCAGCCACTCGGACAGCCCACATGGCTACACCTTC. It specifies CASSHSDSPHGYTF.

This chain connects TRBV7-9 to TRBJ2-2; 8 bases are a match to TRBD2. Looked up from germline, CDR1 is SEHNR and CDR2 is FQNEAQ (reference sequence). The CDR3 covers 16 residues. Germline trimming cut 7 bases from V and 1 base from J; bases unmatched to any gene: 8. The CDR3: CASTNDSGRNTGELFF. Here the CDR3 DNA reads TGTGCCAGCACTAACGACAGCGGGAGGAACACCGGGGAGCTGTTTTTT.

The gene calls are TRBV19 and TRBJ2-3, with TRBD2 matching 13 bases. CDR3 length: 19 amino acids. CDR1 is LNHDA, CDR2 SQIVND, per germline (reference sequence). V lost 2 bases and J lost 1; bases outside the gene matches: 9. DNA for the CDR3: TGTGCCAGTAGTATATATCGACGCGGACTAGCGGGGGGCACAGATACGCAGTATTTT. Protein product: CASSIYRRGLAGGTDTQYF.

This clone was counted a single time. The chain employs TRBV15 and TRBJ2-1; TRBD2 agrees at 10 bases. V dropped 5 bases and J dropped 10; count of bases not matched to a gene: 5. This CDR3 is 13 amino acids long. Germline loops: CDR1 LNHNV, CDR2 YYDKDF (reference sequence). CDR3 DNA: TGTGCCACCAGCCAGCGGGAGGGCTTGGAGCAGTTCTTC. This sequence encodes CATSQREGLEQFF.

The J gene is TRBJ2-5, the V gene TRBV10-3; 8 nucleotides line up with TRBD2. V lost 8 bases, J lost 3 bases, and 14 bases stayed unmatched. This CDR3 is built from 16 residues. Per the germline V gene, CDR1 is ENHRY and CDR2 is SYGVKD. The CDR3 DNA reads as TGTGCCATCCGGCCGGGGGGGCCGGGTAAGGAAGAGACCCAGTACTTC. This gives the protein CAIRPGGPGKEETQYF.

The CDR3 is CASSSGSGTGIDTQYF. CDR3 coding DNA: TGTGCCAGCAGCTCAGGGTCAGGGACAGGGATCGATACGCAGTATTTT. V usage is TRBV7-3 and J usage is TRBJ2-3; 9 bases map to TRBD1. Germline V gives CDR1 SGHTA, CDR2 FQGTGA. There are 16 residues in the CDR3. V was pared by 4 bases and J by 6 bases, with 11 bases of the junction left unmatched.

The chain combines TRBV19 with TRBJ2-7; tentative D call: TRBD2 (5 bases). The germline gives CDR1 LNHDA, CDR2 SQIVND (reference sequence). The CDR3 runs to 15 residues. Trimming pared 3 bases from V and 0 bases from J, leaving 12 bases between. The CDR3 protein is CASSIVAGPSYEQYF. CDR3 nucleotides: TGTGCCAGTAGTATCGTGGCGGGTCCCTCCTACGAGCAGTACTTC.

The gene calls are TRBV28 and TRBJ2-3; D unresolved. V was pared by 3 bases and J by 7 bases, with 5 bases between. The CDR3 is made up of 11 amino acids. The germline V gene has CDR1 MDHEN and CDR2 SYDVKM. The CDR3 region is CASSFLNTQYF. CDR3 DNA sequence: TGTGCCAGCAGTTTTTTAAATACGCAGTATTTT.

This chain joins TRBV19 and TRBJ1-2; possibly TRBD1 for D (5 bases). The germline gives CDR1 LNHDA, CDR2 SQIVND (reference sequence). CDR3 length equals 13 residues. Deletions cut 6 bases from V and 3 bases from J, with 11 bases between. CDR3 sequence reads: CASRITGYYGYTF. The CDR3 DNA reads TGTGCCAGTAGGATTACAGGATACTATGGCTACACCTTC.

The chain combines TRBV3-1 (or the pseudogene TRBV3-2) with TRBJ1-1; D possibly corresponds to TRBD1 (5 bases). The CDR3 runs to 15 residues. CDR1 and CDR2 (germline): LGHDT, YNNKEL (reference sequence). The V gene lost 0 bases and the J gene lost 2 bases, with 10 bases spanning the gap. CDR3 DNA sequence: TGTGCCAGCAGCCAAGATCCGCAGGGAAACACTGAAGCTTTCTTT. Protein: CASSQDPQGNTEAFF.

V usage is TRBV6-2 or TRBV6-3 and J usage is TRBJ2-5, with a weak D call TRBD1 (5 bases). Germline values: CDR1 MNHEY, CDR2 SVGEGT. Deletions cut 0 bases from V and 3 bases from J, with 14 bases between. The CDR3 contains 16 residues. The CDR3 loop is CASSYSRQRKEETQYF. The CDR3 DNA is TGTGCCAGCAGTTACTCGAGACAGAGGAAAGAAGAGACCCAGTACTTC.

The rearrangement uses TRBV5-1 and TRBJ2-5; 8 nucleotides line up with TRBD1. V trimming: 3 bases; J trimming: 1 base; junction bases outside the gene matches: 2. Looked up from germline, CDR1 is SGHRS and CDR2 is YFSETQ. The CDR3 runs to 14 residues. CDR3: CASSSQGGQETQYF. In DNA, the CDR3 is TGCGCCAGCAGCTCACAGGGGGGCCAAGAGACCCAGTACTTC.